Following are 12 T cell receptor beta chains from one sample sequenced in a study of Ad26.COV2.S vaccination and SARS-CoV-2 variants. Clones were sequenced by immunoSEQ multiplex PCR, and TCRdb holds only the in-frame ones, with some missing. Of about 350,000 clones in the sample, 92% are singletons; the top ten hold 3% to 5%. This sample comprised peripheral blood, obtained after recovery from COVID-19. These receptors were taken from a human donor who had recovered from COVID-19.

The chain joins TRBV7-2 to TRBJ1-2, with 7 bases identical to TRBD1. CDR1 and CDR2 (germline): SGHTA, FQGNSA. With V trimmed by 3 bases and J by 4 bases, 5 bases remained unmatched. The CDR3 spans 14 residues. The chain's CDR3 is CASSLGQNFYGYTF. CDR3 bases: TGTGCCAGCAGCTTGGGACAGAATTTCTATGGCTACACCTTC.

CDR3 coding DNA: TGTGCCAGCAGCAAAGAGGGGCCTGGGGCCGGGACTAGCGGGGGGGTTCGATACAATGAGCAGTTCTTC. It is translated as CASSKEGPGAGTSGGVRYNEQFF. The J gene is TRBJ2-1, the V gene TRBV21-1; the table's D call, TRBD2, has no DNA check behind it. TRBV21-1 is termed a pseudogene. The CDR3 runs to 23 residues.

The chain has TRBV9 and TRBJ2-1; D ambiguous. Germline V lookup: CDR1 SGDLS, CDR2 YYNGEE. Trimming removed 2 bases at V and 6 bases at J, with 9 bases between. The CDR3 is 13 amino acids. CDR3 nucleotide sequence: TGTGCCAGCAGCGTCGAGAAGGGCAATGAGCAGTTCTTC. It is translated as CASSVEKGNEQFF.

The chain uses TRBV4-3 and TRBJ1-1; D might be TRBD1 (5 bases). V was cut by 0 bases and J by 5 bases, with 13 bases left in between. The CDR3 runs 15 residues. CDR1 is LGHNA, CDR2 YSLEER, per germline. The CDR3 spells CASSQDRAGVTEAFF. In nucleotides, the CDR3 is TGCGCCAGCAGCCAAGACAGGGCGGGAGTGACTGAAGCTTTCTTT.

The chain joins TRBV6-2 or TRBV6-3 to TRBJ2-5; the match to TRBD2 covers 8 bases. Germline CDR1 is MNHEY and CDR2 is SVGEGT. V lost 5 bases and J lost 2; bases outside the gene matches: 13. CDR3 length: 17 amino acids. The CDR3 bases are TGTGCCAGCAGTCCCCCGCCAATAGCGGGGAAACAAGAGACCCAGTACTTC. This sequence encodes CASSPPPIAGKQETQYF.

The chain couples TRBV30 to TRBJ2-3, with D unclear. Per the germline V gene, CDR1 is GTSNPN and CDR2 is SVGIG (reference sequence). V was shortened by 2 bases and J by 0 bases, with 12 bases between the two germline ends. CDR3 length: 15 amino acids. The CDR3 DNA follows: TGTGCCTGGAGTAAGTTTAGCCTTAGCACAGATACGCAGTATTTT. It yields the protein CAWSKFSLSTDTQYF.

This chain links TRBV7-3 with TRBJ1-6; perhaps TRBD1 as D (5 bases). Per the germline V gene, CDR1 is SGHTA and CDR2 is FQGTGA. Trimming cost V 5 bases and J 0 bases, with 14 bases left between them. The CDR3 consists of 17 residues. In DNA, the CDR3 is TGTGCCAGCAGCATCGGAGGAAGGGGCTCCTATAATTCACCCCTCCACTTT. Translation: CASSIGGRGSYNSPLHF.

The genes are TRBV7-9 and TRBJ1-2; D is unclear. Trimming stripped 0 bases from V and 4 bases from J, with 9 bases between. This CDR3 spans 14 amino acids. Germline V CDR1 and CDR2: SEHNR, FQNEAQ (reference sequence). The CDR3 region has the DNA TGTGCCAGCAGCTTAGCTGAGGGTCTCTATGGCTACACCTTC. Translated, it gives CASSLAEGLYGYTF. Full variable domain (outside the CDR3, taken from reference TRBV7-9 and TRBJ1-2): DTGVSQNPRHKITKRGQNVTFRCDPISEHNRLYWYRQTLGQGPEFLTYFQNEAQLEKSRLLSDRFSAERPKGSFSTLEIQRTEQGDSAMYLCASSLAEGLYGYTFGSGTRLTVV.

The chain is built from TRBV5-4 and TRBJ1-1; D unresolved. Trimming took 0 bases from V and 1 from J, leaving 7 bases between them. The germline V gene has CDR1 SGHNT and CDR2 YYREEE (reference sequence). The CDR3 extends over 14 amino acids. This chain's CDR3 is CASSLEQTNTEAFF. CDR3 DNA sequence: TGTGCCAGCAGCTTGGAGCAGACGAACACTGAAGCTTTCTTT.

This rearrangement joins TRBV9 to TRBJ1-3; no definite D call. V lost 2 bases and J 0 bases, leaving 9 bases between the germline ends. Germline V gene sequence: CDR1 SGDLS, CDR2 YYNGEE. The CDR3 consists of 15 residues. The CDR3 nucleotides are TGTGCCAGCAGCGTCAGAGGCAGCTCTGGAAACACCATATATTTT. This translates into CASSVRGSSGNTIYF.

The chain couples TRBV6-5 to TRBJ1-1; D is ambiguous. The germline V gene has CDR1 MNHEY and CDR2 SVGAGI. Trimming stripped 5 bases from V and 7 bases from J, with 11 bases between. The CDR3 is 12 amino acids. Here the CDR3 reads CASSPAGYEAFF. The DNA for the CDR3 is TGTGCCAGCAGTCCCGCGGGTTATGAAGCTTTCTTT.

This sequence joins TRBV5-8 and TRBJ1-1; the match to TRBD1 covers 8 bases. V gave up 3 bases and J gave up 2 bases; unmatched junction bases: 9. The germline V gene encodes CDR1 SGHTS and CDR2 YDEGEE. The CDR3 extends over 16 amino acids. The CDR3 region has the DNA TGTGCCAGCAGCTCCGGACAGGGACGGATTAACACTGAAGCTTTCTTT. Its translation is CASSSGQGRINTEAFF.